The source of this T cell receptor beta chain is a study of neoadjuvant anti-PD-1 for oral cavity cancer. Sequencing was performed with immunoSEQ multiplex PCR; in TCRdb, only in-frame clones are kept and a portion is missing. The sample has 9,400 or so clones, over 50% seen once; the top ten hold roughly 8%. Trimming shortened V by 5 bases and J by 4 bases, and 14 bases separated the two germline ends. CDR3 size: 15 residues. CDR1 and CDR2 from the germline V gene are SEHNR and FQNEAQ (reference sequence). This sample comprised tumor tissue, obtained before nivolumab (anti-PD-1) treatment. This TCR was sampled from a person aged 40-85 years with oral cavity squamous cell carcinoma. The rearrangement uses TRBV7-9 and TRBJ1-4, with D possibly being TRBD1 (6 bases). The CDR3 spells CASSIQGLGNEKLFF. The CDR3 DNA follows: TGTGCCAGCAGCATACAGGGACTAGGTAATGAAAAACTGTTTTTT.